The rows below give T cell receptor beta chains drawn from one sample of a study of cytomegalovirus exposure and HLA in healthy donors. Sequenced by immunoSEQ multiplex PCR; TCRdb stores in-frame clones only, minus some. Seen here are about 110,000 clones, around 95% observed once, and the top ten hold roughly 0.66%. Material for sequencing was PBMCs. The receptors shown here come from a woman between 18 and 29 years old in good health and CMV-seronegative. The CDR3 runs from the conserved cysteine through the conserved F or W. D genes are given only for firm matches. Clone size, where shown, is once, few, many, or a class for clones that have expanded.

d_gene: .
v_gene: TRBV6-1
abundance: .
j_gene: TRBJ2-5
CDR3nt: TGTGCCAGCAGTGAACAGGAGACCCAGTACTTC
CDR3aa: CASSEQETQYF

d_gene: TRBD2
v_gene: TRBV5-4
abundance: .
j_gene: TRBJ2-7
CDR3nt: TGTGCCAGCAGCATCGGACTAGCGGGGGTCTCCTACGAGCAGTACTTC
CDR3aa: CASSIGLAGVSYEQYF

d_gene: TRBD2
v_gene: TRBV6-5
abundance: .
j_gene: TRBJ2-1
CDR3nt: TGTGCCAGCATTGGGACTAGTCCCCCTCGGGAGCAGTTCTTC
CDR3aa: CASIGTSPPREQFF

d_gene: TRBD1
v_gene: TRBV28
abundance: .
j_gene: TRBJ1-4
CDR3nt: TGTGCCAGCAGTCCACTTATAGAGGGGACAGGTGAAAAACTGTTTTTT
CDR3aa: CASSPLIEGTGEKLFF

d_gene: TRBD1
v_gene: TRBV4-1
abundance: few
j_gene: TRBJ2-2
CDR3nt: TGCGCCAGCAGCCAAGCCCCGCTAAGGACAGGGACCACTACGAACACCGGGGAGCTGTTTTTT
CDR3aa: CASSQAPLRTGTTTNTGELFF

d_gene: TRBD1
v_gene: TRBV9
abundance: .
j_gene: TRBJ2-2
CDR3nt: TGTGCCAGCAGCGTAGGGGGACAGGGCGACACCGGGGAGCTGTTTTTT
CDR3aa: CASSVGGQGDTGELFF

d_gene: TRBD1
v_gene: TRBV5-5
abundance: .
j_gene: TRBJ1-4
CDR3nt: TGTGCCAGCAGCTTCTCCGGGACAGGGGTTGAAAAACTGTTTTTT
CDR3aa: CASSFSGTGVEKLFF

d_gene: TRBD2
v_gene: TRBV5-1
abundance: once
j_gene: TRBJ2-5
CDR3nt: TGCGCCAGCAGCTTGCGGGGGGGCGGTGAGACCCAGTACTTC
CDR3aa: CASSLRGGGETQYF

d_gene: TRBD1
v_gene: TRBV9
abundance: .
j_gene: TRBJ1-2
CDR3nt: TGTGCCAGCAGCGAGGGACAGGGCGCTAACTATGGCTACACCTTC
CDR3aa: CASSEGQGANYGYTF

d_gene: TRBD1
v_gene: TRBV5-3
abundance: .
j_gene: TRBJ1-2
CDR3nt: TGTGCCAGAAGCTTTGCCGGGACAGGGGACTATGGCTACACCTTC
CDR3aa: CARSFAGTGDYGYTF

d_gene: .
v_gene: TRBV7-8
abundance: once
j_gene: TRBJ2-7
CDR3nt: TGTGCCAGCAGCTTCAGTCGGACTGGAAGCTCCTACGAGCAGTACTTC
CDR3aa: CASSFSRTGSSYEQYF

d_gene: TRBD1
v_gene: TRBV4-3
abundance: .
j_gene: TRBJ2-2
CDR3nt: TGCGCCAGCAGCCAAGATGCGGGACAGGGTGTTGAGGAGCTGTTTTTT
CDR3aa: CASSQDAGQGVEELFF

d_gene: TRBD1
v_gene: TRBV6-1
abundance: .
j_gene: TRBJ1-5
CDR3nt: TGTGCCAGCAGTGAGAGGACAGGGGGCGGAGGTGGCAATCAGCCCCAGCATTTT
CDR3aa: CASSERTGGGGGNQPQHF

d_gene: .
v_gene: TRBV19
abundance: .
j_gene: TRBJ2-1
CDR3nt: TGTGCCAGTACGGGGGGCGACAATGAGCAGTTCTTC
CDR3aa: CASTGGDNEQFF

d_gene: .
v_gene: TRBV6-6
abundance: .
j_gene: TRBJ1-1
CDR3nt: TGTGCCAGCAGTTTCTTACCGGGTCTAGAATCTGAAGCTTTCTTT
CDR3aa: CASSFLPGLESEAFF

d_gene: .
v_gene: TRBV7-2
abundance: .
j_gene: TRBJ2-2
CDR3nt: TGTGCCAGCAGCTTGGTCTCGGGTCGGTGGGTCGGGGAGCTGTTTTTT
CDR3aa: CASSLVSGRWVGELFF

d_gene: TRBD1
v_gene: TRBV9
abundance: .
j_gene: TRBJ1-1
CDR3nt: TGTGCCAGCAGCGGGGACAGGCGGACTGAAGCTTTCTTT
CDR3aa: CASSGDRRTEAFF

d_gene: .
v_gene: TRBV4-2
abundance: .
j_gene: TRBJ2-2
CDR3nt: TGTGCCAGCAGCCAAGCCTTGGGTGGGCCAGGGGACACCGGGGAGCTGTTTTTT
CDR3aa: CASSQALGGPGDTGELFF

d_gene: TRBD2
v_gene: TRBV5-1
abundance: .
j_gene: TRBJ2-7
CDR3nt: TGCGCCAGCAGCTTGTGGGGCGGGGGGCTCTCCTACGAGCAGTACTTC
CDR3aa: CASSLWGGGLSYEQYF

d_gene: TRBD2
v_gene: TRBV10-3
abundance: .
j_gene: TRBJ2-5
CDR3nt: TGTGCCATCAGGCCGGCGAGCGGGGTTGAGACCCAGTACTTC
CDR3aa: CAIRPASGVETQYF

d_gene: TRBD1
v_gene: TRBV2
abundance: .
j_gene: TRBJ1-1
CDR3nt: TGTGCCAGCAGTGAGAGACAGGGGAACACTGAAGCTTTCTTT
CDR3aa: CASSERQGNTEAFF

d_gene: TRBD1
v_gene: TRBV25-1
abundance: .
j_gene: TRBJ1-2
CDR3nt: TGTGCCAGCAGTCCTAGTGGACAGGGTCTGTATGGCTACACCTTC
CDR3aa: CASSPSGQGLYGYTF

d_gene: .
v_gene: TRBV28
abundance: .
j_gene: TRBJ1-2
CDR3nt: TGTGCCAGCAGTACCTACGGCTGGGCTACTAACTATGGCTACACCTTC
CDR3aa: CASSTYGWATNYGYTF

d_gene: TRBD1
v_gene: TRBV2
abundance: .
j_gene: TRBJ2-7
CDR3nt: TGTGCCACCAATCCGGCACAGGGGGGATACGAGCAGTACTTC
CDR3aa: CATNPAQGGYEQYF

d_gene: TRBD1
v_gene: TRBV6-6
abundance: few
j_gene: TRBJ1-2
CDR3nt: TGTGCCAGCAGTTACCCCGAGGGGGCAGCGGGCTACACCTTC
CDR3aa: CASSYPEGAAGYTF

d_gene: TRBD2
v_gene: TRBV4-1
abundance: .
j_gene: TRBJ2-1
CDR3nt: TGCGCCAGCAGCCCGGGGACTAGCGGGCTCGATGAGCAGTTCTTC
CDR3aa: CASSPGTSGLDEQFF

d_gene: TRBD1
v_gene: TRBV4-1
abundance: .
j_gene: TRBJ2-3
CDR3nt: TGCGCCAGCAGCCAAAGGGTAGGGGGCGCGGATACGCAGTATTTT
CDR3aa: CASSQRVGGADTQYF

d_gene: .
v_gene: TRBV6-1
abundance: .
j_gene: TRBJ1-3
CDR3nt: TGTGCCAGCAGAGAAGCCTCAGGGGCCCGTGGAAACACCATATATTTT
CDR3aa: CASREASGARGNTIYF

d_gene: TRBD1
v_gene: TRBV6-6
abundance: .
j_gene: TRBJ2-7
CDR3nt: TGTGCCAGCAGTGCCGACAGGGGGTCCCACGAGCAGTACTTC
CDR3aa: CASSADRGSHEQYF

d_gene: .
v_gene: TRBV12-5
abundance: .
j_gene: TRBJ2-5
CDR3nt: TGTGCTAGTGGATCCGGGACATTCCCAGAGACCCAGTACTTC
CDR3aa: CASGSGTFPETQYF

d_gene: TRBD1
v_gene: TRBV30
abundance: .
j_gene: TRBJ1-1
CDR3nt: TGTGCCTGGAGTTCGGACAGGGGGTTTAACGTGAACACTGAAGCTTTCTTT
CDR3aa: CAWSSDRGFNVNTEAFF

d_gene: .
v_gene: TRBV7-9
abundance: once
j_gene: TRBJ2-3
CDR3nt: TGTGCCAGCAACCGTGGGGAGTCCACAGATACGCAGTATTTT
CDR3aa: CASNRGESTDTQYF

d_gene: TRBD2
v_gene: TRBV19
abundance: .
j_gene: TRBJ2-1
CDR3nt: TGTGCCAGTAGTATGCCTAGCGGGGGGGCCCATGAGCAGTTCTTC
CDR3aa: CASSMPSGGAHEQFF

d_gene: .
v_gene: TRBV5-4
abundance: .
j_gene: TRBJ2-1
CDR3nt: TGTGCCAGCAGTGAGTTAACCTCCTACAATGAGCAGTTCTTC
CDR3aa: CASSELTSYNEQFF

d_gene: TRBD1
v_gene: TRBV10-3
abundance: .
j_gene: TRBJ2-7
CDR3nt: TGTGCCATAGGGATACAGGGGTACGAGCAGTACTTC
CDR3aa: CAIGIQGYEQYF

d_gene: .
v_gene: TRBV7-9
abundance: .
j_gene: TRBJ1-4
CDR3nt: TGTGCCAGCAGCTCCTATAATGAAAAACTGTTTTTT
CDR3aa: CASSSYNEKLFF

d_gene: .
v_gene: TRBV7-9
abundance: .
j_gene: TRBJ2-7
CDR3nt: TGTGCCAGCAGCTTAGCCGGGGACGAGCAGTACTTC
CDR3aa: CASSLAGDEQYF

d_gene: TRBD2
v_gene: TRBV15
abundance: .
j_gene: TRBJ2-1
CDR3nt: TGTGCCACCAGCCCTGCAGGCGGGGGTCTTGGCAATGAGCAGTTCTTC
CDR3aa: CATSPAGGGLGNEQFF

d_gene: TRBD2
v_gene: TRBV13
abundance: .
j_gene: TRBJ2-5
CDR3nt: TGTGCCAGCAGCTTAGCCGGGACTAGGGGGGAGACCCAGTACTTC
CDR3aa: CASSLAGTRGETQYF

d_gene: .
v_gene: TRBV9
abundance: .
j_gene: TRBJ2-5
CDR3nt: TGTGCCAGCAGCGGTCCGGGATCACAAGAGACCCAGTACTTC
CDR3aa: CASSGPGSQETQYF

d_gene: TRBD1
v_gene: TRBV19
abundance: .
j_gene: TRBJ1-2
CDR3nt: TGTGCCAGTAGTATAGATCCCTGGACAGGGGCGGAGGACAACTATGGCTACACCTTC
CDR3aa: CASSIDPWTGAEDNYGYTF